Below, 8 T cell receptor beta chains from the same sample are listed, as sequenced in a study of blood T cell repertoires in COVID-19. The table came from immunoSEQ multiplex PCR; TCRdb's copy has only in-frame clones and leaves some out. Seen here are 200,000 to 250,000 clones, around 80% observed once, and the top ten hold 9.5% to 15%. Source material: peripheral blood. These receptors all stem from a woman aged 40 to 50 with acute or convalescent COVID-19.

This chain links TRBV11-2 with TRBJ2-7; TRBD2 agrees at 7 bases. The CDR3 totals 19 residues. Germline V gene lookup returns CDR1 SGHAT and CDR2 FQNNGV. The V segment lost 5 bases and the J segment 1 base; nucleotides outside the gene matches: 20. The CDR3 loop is CASSEGEGTGWDYSYEQYF. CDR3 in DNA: TGTGCCAGCAGCGAGGGTGAGGGGACGGGTTGGGACTATTCCTACGAGCAGTACTTC.

CDR3 protein: CASSQDPTDRVRLDYGYTF. The CDR3 coding sequence is TGCGCCAGCAGCCAAGATCCGACGGACAGGGTGAGACTCGATTATGGCTACACCTTC. The V call is TRBV4-1, the J call TRBJ1-2; 8 bases match TRBD1. This CDR3 contains 19 residues. With V trimmed by 0 bases and J by 5 bases, 17 bases remained unmatched. Looked up from germline, CDR1 is MGHRA and CDR2 is YSYEKL.

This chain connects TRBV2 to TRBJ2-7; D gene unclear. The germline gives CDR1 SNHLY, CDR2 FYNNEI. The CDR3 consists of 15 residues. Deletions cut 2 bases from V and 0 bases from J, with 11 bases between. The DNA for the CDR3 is TGTGCCAGCAGTGAACCCCCAGCGCGCTCCTACGAGCAGTACTTC. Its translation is CASSEPPARSYEQYF.

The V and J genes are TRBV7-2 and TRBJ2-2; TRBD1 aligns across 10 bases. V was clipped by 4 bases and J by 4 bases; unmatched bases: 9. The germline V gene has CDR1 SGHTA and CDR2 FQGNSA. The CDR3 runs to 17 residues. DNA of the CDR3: TGTGCCAGCAGCTACCCGACCGGGACAGGGGTCACCGGGGAGCTGTTTTTT. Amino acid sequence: CASSYPTGTGVTGELFF. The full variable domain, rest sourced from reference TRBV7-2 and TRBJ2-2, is GAGVSQSPSNKVTEKGKDVELRCDPISGHTALYWYRQSLGQGLEFLIYFQGNSAPDKSGLPSDRFSAERTGGSVSTLTIQRTQQEDSAVYLCASSYPTGTGVTGELFFGEGSRLTVL.

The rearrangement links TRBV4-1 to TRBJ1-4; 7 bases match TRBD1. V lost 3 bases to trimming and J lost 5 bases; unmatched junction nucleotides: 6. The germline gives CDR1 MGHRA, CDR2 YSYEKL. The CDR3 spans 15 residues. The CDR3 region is CASSQGGTVNEKLFF. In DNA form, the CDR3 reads TGCGCCAGCAGCCAGGGCGGGACAGTCAATGAAAAACTGTTTTTT.

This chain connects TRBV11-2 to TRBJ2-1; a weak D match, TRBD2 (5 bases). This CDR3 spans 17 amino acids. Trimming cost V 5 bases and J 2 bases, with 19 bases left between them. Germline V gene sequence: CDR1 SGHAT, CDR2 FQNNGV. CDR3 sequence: CASSPRYSPRAYNEQFF. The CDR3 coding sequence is TGTGCCAGCAGCCCTCGGTACAGCCCGAGGGCCTACAATGAGCAGTTCTTC.

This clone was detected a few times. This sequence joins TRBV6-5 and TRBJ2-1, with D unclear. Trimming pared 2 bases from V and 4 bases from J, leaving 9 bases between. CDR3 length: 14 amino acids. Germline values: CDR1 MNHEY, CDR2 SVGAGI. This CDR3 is CASSYGLQYNEQFF. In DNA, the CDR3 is TGTGCCAGCAGTTACGGGCTACAGTACAATGAGCAGTTCTTC.

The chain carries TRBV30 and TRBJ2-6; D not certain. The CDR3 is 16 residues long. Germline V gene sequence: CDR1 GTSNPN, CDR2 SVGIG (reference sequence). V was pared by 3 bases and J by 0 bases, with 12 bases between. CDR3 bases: TGTGCCTGGAGCGGTAGAGCGCTCTCTGGGGCCAACGTCCTGACTTTC. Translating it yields CAWSGRALSGANVLTF.